This TCR beta chain emerged from a study of human T cells and chemical hapten exposure. Overall study context: A patient group, mainly female, showed alopecia areata, totalis or universalis.

Points from the study as a whole: Correlating positively with patch test score were the PT1 expanded TCR counts.

It was the library that attached unique molecular identifiers to individual cDNA molecules. TCRdb reprocessed the RACE reads via MiXCR and lists one record per CDR3 protein. The repertoire holds around 300,000 distinct CDR3 sequences, with 5.5% as singletons. The CDR3 runs 17 residues. V trimming: 5 bases; J trimming: 8 bases; junction bases outside the gene matches: 18. Germline lookup yields CDR1 SGHTA and CDR2 FQGTGA. With respect to this clonotype: Its specificity is not known.

The sample's time point: pre-sensitization, week 0. Documented treatment: therapeutic diphenylcyclopropenone sensitization with weekly scalp DPC. This specimen was whole blood, taken in connection with sensitization to the hapten diphenylcyclopropenone (DPC). The chain couples TRBV7-3 to TRBJ2-1; TRBD2 matches at 7 bases. This sequence was found in a woman between 18 and 29 years old with alopecia areata. Some clones in this sample may be carry-over from other donors' samples. This CDR3 reads CASSPLGPSGRTDEQFF. The CDR3 DNA is TGTGCCAGCAGCCCCCTTGGCCCTAGCGGCCGTACCGATGAGCAGTTCTTC. The complete variable domain, with remaining parts taken from reference TRBV7-3 and TRBJ2-1, reads GAGVSQTPSNKVTEKGKYVELRCDPISGHTALYWYRQSLGQGPEFLIYFQGTGAADDSGLPNDRFFAVRPEGSVSTLKIQRTERGDSAVYLCASSPLGPSGRTDEQFFGPGTRLTVL.